This TCR beta chain was identified in a study of breast tumors, draining lymph nodes, adjacent tissues. This clonotype was seen repeatedly, ten times or more. Its antigen is not known. There are 14 residues in the CDR3. With 0 bases removed from V and 4 bases from J, the gap between germline ends came to 12 bases. CDR1 and CDR2 from the germline V gene are SQVTM and ANQGSEA. Findings and caveats of the study: Tumor and nontumor repertoires were significantly more similar in luminal-like than in basal-like breast cancer.

Each CDR3 protein gets one entry after TCRdb re-called the multiplex PCR reads with MiXCR. Of about 130,000 distinct CDR3 sequences in the sample, 15% to 20% were seen once. Breast cancer patients provided tissue from their axillary draining lymph nodes. The receptor's source is a female donor with breast cancer. Some clones in this sample may be carry-over from other donors' samples. Sequencing used axillary lymph node tissue. This chain uses TRBV29-1 with TRBJ2-5, with D possibly being TRBD1 (5 bases). DNA for the CDR3: TGCAGCGTTGAAGACAGGGATCGGATAGAGACCCAGTACTTC. Its translation: CSVEDRDRIETQYF.